Given below is one TCR beta chain in context. This entry is derived from a study of blood T cell repertoires in COVID-19. Study information: COVID-19 samples from acute and convalescent phases originated in the United States, Italy and Spain. In each case, the material was cDNA or gDNA derived from T cells, B-cell-depleted T cells, or PBMCs.

Living in under 30 US areas, the participants were between about 18 and 100 years of age. In the study's own analysis: The authors estimated nucleated cell counts from reference gene primer amplification. Profiling relied on immunoSEQ multiplex PCR, and the TCRdb table lists in-frame clones only, not all of them. V, J and clone size are taken as reported in that table, and D and trimming were inferred from the DNA itself. The profile covers about 210,000 clones, with roughly 79% appearing a single time and 8.9% taken by the ten largest. V was pared by 5 bases and J by 0 bases, with 25 bases between. The V gene's germline CDR1 is ENHRY and CDR2 SYGVKD. The CDR3 totals 19 residues.

The sequencing sample was made of PBMCs or T cells enriched from blood (not recorded which). The clonotype originates from a woman in her forties or fifties with acute COVID-19. This chain joins TRBV10-3 and TRBJ1-1, with TRBD1 as a possible D gene (6 bases). DNA of the CDR3: TGTGCCATCAGTACGGGGACCGCGTCATCACAGGGTTTGAACACTGAAGCTTTCTTT. Its protein is CAISTGTASSQGLNTEAFF.